This T cell receptor (beta chain) was sequenced in a study of OX40 agonist ivuxolimab in advanced cancers. Background for the entire study: The costimulatory receptor OX40 (CD134) was targeted by ivuxolimab, a fully human IgG2 agonistic monoclonal antibody. Intravenous ivuxolimab was administered to patients every 2 weeks at six dose levels: 0.01, 0.1, 0.3, 1.5, 3 and 10 mg/kg. Of the roughly 51 patients in dose escalation, approximately 20 had hepatocellular carcinoma, some 15 had melanoma, 9 had renal cell carcinoma and 9 had head and neck cancer. A male proportion of almost 85% and a mean age of 60 years, ranging from about 20 to 85, were recorded for the dose-escalation cohort. Patients were allowed to have had prior anti-PD-1, anti-PD-L1 or anti-CTLA-4 therapy, and approximately 43% of the dose-escalation patients had previously received checkpoint inhibitors. Partial responses were achieved by three dose-escalation patients, of whom one had hepatocellular carcinoma and two had cutaneous melanoma. The point of sequencing TCRbeta in the periphery was to test whether ivuxolimab changed TCR sequence diversity and drove clonal T-cell expansion. The paper reports the monotherapy dose-escalation portion (N of about 52 patients) of the phase I ivuxolimab trial.

The germline V gene provides CDR1 SGHTS and CDR2 YDEGEE. V is pruned by 2 bases and J by 4 bases, leaving 3 bases of the junction without a gene match. The CDR3 contains 14 residues, cysteine and phenylalanine counted. Kept here is only the CDR3 DNA, which spans 42 bases and is read in frame from base 1. What the work shows at the level of the full study, not this receptor alone: Low levels of normalized T-cell clonal expansion were also shown by some nonresponding patients. After ivuxolimab, expanded clones were on average more numerous among CD8+ T cells than among CD4+ T cells. At doses from 0.1 to 3.0 mg/kg, clonal expansion was seen in both CD4+ and CD8+ blood T cells between baseline and week 6. The antigen specificity of the peripheral T cells that underwent clonal expansion was not determined. Partial responders in the 0.1-3.0 mg/kg groups had among the lowest normalized peripheral clonal expansion, especially among CD8+ T cells.

A note on this clone: It has no known antigen specificity. No clone much larger than this one lies a single base away; base qualities are absent.

To sequence the TCRbeta CDR3 region, genomic DNA was isolated from the sorted cells. The immunoSEQ Assay was used for sequencing of TCRbeta CDR3 regions. TCRdb re-hosts the immuneACCESS table, in-frame sequences only. Its copies lack some clones; in the studies checked, an unresolved V gene accounts for under half of them, and the cause for the rest is not known. Here the sample has roughly 48,000 clones; about 83% occur a single time. Of the sample, roughly 1.2% falls within the top ten clones. Patients with a history of autoimmune disease or receiving systemic immunosuppression were excluded from the trial. In every dose cohort, peripheral blood was drawn for TCR sequencing at baseline, cycle 4 day 1, and cycle 7 day 1. Samples were obtained from an open-label, multicenter, first-in-human phase I dose-escalation trial of ivuxolimab. Adults with locally advanced or metastatic melanoma, renal cell, hepatocellular, or head and neck squamous cell carcinoma were enrolled in the trial. CD4+ and CD8+ T cells were sorted separately from peripheral blood before TCR sequencing.

Recombination connected TRBV5-8 to TRBJ2-5; 9 nucleotides in the junction match TRBD1. The specimen comprised CD4+ or CD8+ T cells sorted from blood, sampled in a trial of the OX40 agonist ivuxolimab. The TCR was taken from an adult with an advanced solid tumor such as melanoma, head and neck, liver or kidney cancer. The CDR3 protein: CASSLGTGRETQYF. The nucleotide sequence reads as follows: TGTGCCAGCAGCTTAGGGACAGGGAGAGAGACCCAGTACTTC.